Sequencing of this T cell receptor beta chain was carried out in a study of human T cells and chemical hapten exposure. Background on the study: The sensitizer, 2% DPC, was used on roughly 2 cm by roughly 2 cm of upper inner arm skin. Alopecia areata, totalis and universalis patients, mostly female, were included. After 6 days, upper back 0.01% DPC patch tests were scored.

The CDR3 sequence is 14 residues long. V shed 1 base and J shed 7 bases, with 10 bases lying between them. Germline V gene sequence: CDR1 SEHNR, CDR2 FQNEAQ (reference sequence). The time point was: patch test 2, 6 weeks after DPC sensitization. Treatment in this sample: therapeutic diphenylcyclopropenone sensitization with weekly scalp DPC. This clonotype was observed a handful of times. TCRdb passed the RACE reads through MiXCR, listing each CDR3 protein once. Among 110,000 or so distinct CDR3 sequences listed, about a tenth were seen once. The origin of this receptor is a woman aged 40 to 50 with alopecia areata. Some clones in this sample may be carry-over from other donors' samples. The source was whole blood, collected in connection with sensitization to the hapten diphenylcyclopropenone (DPC). V usage is TRBV7-9 and J usage is TRBJ1-4; tentatively, D is TRBD1 (6 bases). Here the CDR3 reads CASSLVQGAEKLFF. The DNA of the CDR3 is TGTGCCAGCAGCTTAGTACAGGGCGCTGAAAAACTGTTTTTT.